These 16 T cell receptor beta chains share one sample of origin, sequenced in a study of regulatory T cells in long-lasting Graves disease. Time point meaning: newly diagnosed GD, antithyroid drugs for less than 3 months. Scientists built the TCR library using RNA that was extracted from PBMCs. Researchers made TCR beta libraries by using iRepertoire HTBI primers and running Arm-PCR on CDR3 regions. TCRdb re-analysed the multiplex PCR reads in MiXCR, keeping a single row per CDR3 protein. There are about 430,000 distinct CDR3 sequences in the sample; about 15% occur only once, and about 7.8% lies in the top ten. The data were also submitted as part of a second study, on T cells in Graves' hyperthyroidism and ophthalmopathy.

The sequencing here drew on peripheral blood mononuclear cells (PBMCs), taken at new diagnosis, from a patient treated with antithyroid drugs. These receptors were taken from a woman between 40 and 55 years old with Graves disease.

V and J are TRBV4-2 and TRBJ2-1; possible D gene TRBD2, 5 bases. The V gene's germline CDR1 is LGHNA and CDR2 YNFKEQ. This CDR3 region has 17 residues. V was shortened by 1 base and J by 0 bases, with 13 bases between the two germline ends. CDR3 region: CASSQGGSVSSYNEQFF. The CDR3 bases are TGTGCCAGCAGCCAAGGGGGTAGCGTAAGCTCCTACAATGAGCAGTTCTTC.

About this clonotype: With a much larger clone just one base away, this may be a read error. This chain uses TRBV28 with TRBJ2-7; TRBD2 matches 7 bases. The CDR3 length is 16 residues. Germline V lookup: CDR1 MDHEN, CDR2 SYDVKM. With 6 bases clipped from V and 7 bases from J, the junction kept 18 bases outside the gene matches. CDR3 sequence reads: CASRGGRGGSGNEQYF. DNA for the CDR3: TGTGCCAGCAGGGGGGGACGTGGCGGGAGTGGGAATGAGCAGTACTTC.

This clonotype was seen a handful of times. CDR3 DNA sequence: TGTGCTAGTGGTTTGAGTGGGAACAATGAGCAGTTCTTC. It specifies CASGLSGNNEQFF. The V call is TRBV12-5, the J call TRBJ2-1; no clear D. The CDR3 is 13 amino acids. V lost 2 bases and J 5 bases, leaving 7 bases between the germline ends. The germline V gene has CDR1 LGHNT and CDR2 FRNRAP.

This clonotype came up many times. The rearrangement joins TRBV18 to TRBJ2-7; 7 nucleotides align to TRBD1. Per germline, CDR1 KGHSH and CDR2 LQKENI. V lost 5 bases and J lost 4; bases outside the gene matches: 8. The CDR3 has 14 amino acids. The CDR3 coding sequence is TGTGCCAGCTCAAGGTCTGGGACAGTATACGAGCAGTACTTC. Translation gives CASSRSGTVYEQYF.

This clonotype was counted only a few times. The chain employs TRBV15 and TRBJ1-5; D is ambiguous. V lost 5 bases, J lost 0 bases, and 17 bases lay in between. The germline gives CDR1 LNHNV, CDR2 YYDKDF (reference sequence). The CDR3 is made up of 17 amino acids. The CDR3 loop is CATSGLLAGYSNQPQHF. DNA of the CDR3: TGTGCCACCAGCGGCCTATTAGCGGGATATAGCAATCAGCCCCAGCATTTT.

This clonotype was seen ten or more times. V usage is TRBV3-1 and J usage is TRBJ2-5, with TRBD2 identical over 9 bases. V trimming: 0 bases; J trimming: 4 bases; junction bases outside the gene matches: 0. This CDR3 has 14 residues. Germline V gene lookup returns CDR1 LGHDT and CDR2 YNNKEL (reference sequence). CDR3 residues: CASSQDSGGETQYF. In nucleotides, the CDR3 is TGTGCCAGCAGCCAAGATAGCGGGGGAGAGACCCAGTACTTC.

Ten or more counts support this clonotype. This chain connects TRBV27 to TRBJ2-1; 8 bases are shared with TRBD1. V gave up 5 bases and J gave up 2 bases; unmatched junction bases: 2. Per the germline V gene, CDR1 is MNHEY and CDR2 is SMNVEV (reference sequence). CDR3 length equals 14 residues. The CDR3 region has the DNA TGTGCCAGCAGTCGACAGGGGCCCTACAATGAGCAGTTCTTC. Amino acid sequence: CASSRQGPYNEQFF.

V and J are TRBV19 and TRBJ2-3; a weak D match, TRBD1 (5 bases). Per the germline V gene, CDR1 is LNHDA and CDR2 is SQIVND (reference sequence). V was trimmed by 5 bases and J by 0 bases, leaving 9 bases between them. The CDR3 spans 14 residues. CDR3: CASSQQASTDTQYF. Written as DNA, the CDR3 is TGTGCCAGTAGTCAACAGGCTAGCACAGATACGCAGTATTTT.

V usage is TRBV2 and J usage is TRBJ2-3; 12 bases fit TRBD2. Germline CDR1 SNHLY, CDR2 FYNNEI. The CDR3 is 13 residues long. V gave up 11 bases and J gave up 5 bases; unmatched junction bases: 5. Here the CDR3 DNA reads TGTGCCGGCCGGGGACTAGCGGGAGATACGCAGTATTTT. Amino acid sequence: CAGRGLAGDTQYF.

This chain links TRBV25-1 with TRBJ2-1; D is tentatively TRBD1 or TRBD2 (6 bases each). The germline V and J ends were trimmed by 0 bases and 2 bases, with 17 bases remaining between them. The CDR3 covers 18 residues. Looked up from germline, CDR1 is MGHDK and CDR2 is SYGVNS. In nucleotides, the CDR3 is TGTGCCAGCAGTGAATATTTCGCGGGGCGGGACACCTACAATGAGCAGTTCTTC. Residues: CASSEYFAGRDTYNEQFF.

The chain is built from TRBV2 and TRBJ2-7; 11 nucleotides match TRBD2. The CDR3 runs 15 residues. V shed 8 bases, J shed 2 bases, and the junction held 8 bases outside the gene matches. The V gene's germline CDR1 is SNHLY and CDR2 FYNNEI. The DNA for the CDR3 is TGTGCCAGCGAGGACCCGGGACTAGCGGCCTACGAGCAGTACTTC. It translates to CASEDPGLAAYEQYF.

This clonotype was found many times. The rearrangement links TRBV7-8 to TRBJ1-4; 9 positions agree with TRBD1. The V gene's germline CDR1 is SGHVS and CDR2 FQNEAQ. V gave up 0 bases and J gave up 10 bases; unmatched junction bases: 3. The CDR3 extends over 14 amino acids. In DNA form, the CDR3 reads TGTGCCAGCAGCTTAGCGGGACAGGGCAGAAAACTGTTTTTT. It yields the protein CASSLAGQGRKLFF. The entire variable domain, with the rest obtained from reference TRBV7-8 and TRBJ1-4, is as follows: GAGVSQSPRYKVAKRGQDVALRCDPISGHVSLFWYQQALGQGPEFLTYFQNEAQLDKSGLPSDRFFAERPEGSVSTLKIQRTQQEDSAVYLCASSLAGQGRKLFFGSGTQLSVL.

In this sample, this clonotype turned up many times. The CDR3 here is CASRSRDRGTDTQYF. The CDR3 coding sequence is TGTGCCAGCAGATCCCGGGACAGGGGCACAGATACGCAGTATTTT. J is TRBJ2-3 and V is TRBV28; 9 nucleotides line up with TRBD1. Germline V gene sequence: CDR1 MDHEN, CDR2 SYDVKM. The CDR3 totals 15 residues. V was clipped by 6 bases and J by 1 base; unmatched bases: 5.

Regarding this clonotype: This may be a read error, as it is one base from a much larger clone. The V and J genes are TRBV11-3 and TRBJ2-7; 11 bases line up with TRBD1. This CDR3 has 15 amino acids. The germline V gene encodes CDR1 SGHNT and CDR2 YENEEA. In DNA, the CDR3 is TGTGCCGGCAGCTACCGGGACAGGGGGAAATACGAGCAGTACTTC. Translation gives CAGSYRDRGKYEQYF.

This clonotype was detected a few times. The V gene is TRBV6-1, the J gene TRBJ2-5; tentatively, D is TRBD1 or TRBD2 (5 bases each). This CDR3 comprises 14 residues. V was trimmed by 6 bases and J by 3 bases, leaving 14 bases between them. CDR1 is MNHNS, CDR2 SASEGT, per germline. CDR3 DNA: TGTGCCAGCAGATCGGGACGGTTGGAAGAGACCCAGTACTTC. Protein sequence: CASRSGRLEETQYF.

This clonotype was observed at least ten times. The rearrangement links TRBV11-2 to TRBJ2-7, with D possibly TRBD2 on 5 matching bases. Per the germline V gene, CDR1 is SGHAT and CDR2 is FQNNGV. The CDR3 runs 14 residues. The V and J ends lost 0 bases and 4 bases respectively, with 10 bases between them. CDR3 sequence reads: CASSLDPGKYEQYF. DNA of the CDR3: TGTGCCAGCAGCTTAGATCCGGGGAAGTACGAGCAGTACTTC.